This T cell receptor (beta chain) emerged from a study of blood T cell repertoires in COVID-19. V dropped 2 bases and J dropped 7 bases, with 9 bases sitting between them. The CDR3 is 13 amino acids. Germline V CDR1 and CDR2: SGHDT, YYEEEE. The method was immunoSEQ multiplex PCR; TCRdb's version includes in-frame clones alone and lacks a portion of them. The top ten clones hold approximately 10% of a sample with about 330,000 clones, approximately 88% of them seen once. Patients of the Seattle cohort, enrolled during active infection, were followed longitudinally. The V call is TRBV5-6, the J call TRBJ2-2, with D tentatively TRBD1 (6 bases). The TCR comes from a man aged 30-40 years with COVID-19, enrolled during active disease. The sequencing input was peripheral blood. The CDR3 loop reads CASSFIGGGELFF. The CDR3 nucleotides are TGTGCCAGCAGCTTTATAGGGGGCGGGGAGCTGTTTTTT.